This TCR beta chain was recorded in a study of cytomegalovirus exposure and HLA in healthy donors. PCR primers comprised 60 Vbeta and 13 Jbeta primers. Here immunoSEQ multiplex PCR was the method, and the copy in TCRdb shows in-frame clones only, minus some. The table records some 140,000 clones, roughly four fifths of them present only once. V lost 1 base and J lost 2, with 3 bases in between. The CDR3 runs 13 residues. Germline loops: CDR1 LGHNA, CDR2 YSLEER. Findings of the study overall: Reported results showed that the classifier diagnosed cytomegalovirus status with high specificity and sensitivity. In vitro confirmation showed three CMV-associated chains to be CMV antigen specific.

Note on this clone: No antigen is known for it.

Sequencing used PBMCs. This receptor was obtained from a young man in good health and CMV-seronegative. The chain recombines TRBV4-3 with TRBJ1-3, with no clear D. CDR3 loop: CASSQVAGNTIYF. CDR3 coding DNA: TGCGCCAGCAGCCAAGTAGCTGGAAACACCATATATTTT.